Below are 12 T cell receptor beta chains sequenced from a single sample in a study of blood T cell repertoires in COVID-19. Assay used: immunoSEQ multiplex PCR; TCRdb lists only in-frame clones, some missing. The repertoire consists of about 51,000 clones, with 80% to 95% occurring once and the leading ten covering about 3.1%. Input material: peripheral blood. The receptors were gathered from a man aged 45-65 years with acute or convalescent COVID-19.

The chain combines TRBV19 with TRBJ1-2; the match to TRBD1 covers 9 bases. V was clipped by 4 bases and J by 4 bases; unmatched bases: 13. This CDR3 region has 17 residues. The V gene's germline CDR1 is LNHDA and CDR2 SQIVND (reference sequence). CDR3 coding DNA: TGTGCCAGTAGTAGCGGGACAGGGTCCTCTTTGGGCTATGGCTACACCTTC. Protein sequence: CASSSGTGSSLGYGYTF. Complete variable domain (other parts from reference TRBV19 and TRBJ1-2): DGGITQSPKYLFRKEGQNVTLSCEQNLNHDAMYWYRQDPGQGLRLIYYSQIVNDFQKGDIAEGYSVSREKKESFPLTVTSAQKNPTAFYLCASSSGTGSSLGYGYTFGSGTRLTVV.

The CDR3 DNA is TGTGCCAGCCGGGGTGGTACCGGGGAGCTGTTTTTT. Translating gives CASRGGTGELFF. The V gene is TRBV3-1 (or the pseudogene TRBV3-2), the J gene TRBJ2-2; D possibly corresponds to TRBD2 (5 bases). Germline CDR1 is LGHDT and CDR2 is YNNKEL (reference sequence). The CDR3 covers 12 residues. V was pared by 8 bases and J by 5 bases, with 9 bases between.

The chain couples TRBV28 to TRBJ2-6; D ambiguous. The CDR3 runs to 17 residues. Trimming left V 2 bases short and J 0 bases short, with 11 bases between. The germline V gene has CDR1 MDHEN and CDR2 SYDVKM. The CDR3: CASSLQVMSSGANVLTF. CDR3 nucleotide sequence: TGTGCCAGCAGTTTACAGGTGATGAGCTCTGGGGCCAACGTCCTGACTTTC.

CDR3 DNA: TGTGCCAGCAGCTTAACAGGTCCCTCTGGAAACACCATATATTTT. This gives the protein CASSLTGPSGNTIYF. This chain links TRBV7-2 with TRBJ1-3, with D possibly being TRBD1 (5 bases). The V gene lost 2 bases and the J gene lost 0 bases, with 8 bases spanning the gap. The CDR3 consists of 15 residues. The V gene's germline CDR1 is SGHTA and CDR2 FQGNSA.

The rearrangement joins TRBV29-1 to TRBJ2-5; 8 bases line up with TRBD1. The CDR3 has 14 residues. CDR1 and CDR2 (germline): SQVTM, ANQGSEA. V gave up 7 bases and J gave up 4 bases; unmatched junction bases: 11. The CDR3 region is CSAITGTGVETQYF. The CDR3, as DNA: TGCAGCGCCATTACCGGGACAGGCGTAGAGACCCAGTACTTC.

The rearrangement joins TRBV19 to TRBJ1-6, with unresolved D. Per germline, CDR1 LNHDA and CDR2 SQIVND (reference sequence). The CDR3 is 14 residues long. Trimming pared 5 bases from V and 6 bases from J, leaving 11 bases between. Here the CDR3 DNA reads TGTGCCAGTAGTTACAGAGAACCTAATTCACCCCTCCACTTT. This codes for CASSYREPNSPLHF.

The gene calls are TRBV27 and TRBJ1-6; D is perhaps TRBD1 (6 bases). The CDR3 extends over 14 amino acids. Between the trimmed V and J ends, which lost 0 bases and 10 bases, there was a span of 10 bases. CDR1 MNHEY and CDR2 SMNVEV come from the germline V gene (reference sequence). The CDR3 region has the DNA TGTGCCAGCAGTTTATCGACAGGTCAATCACCCCTCCACTTT. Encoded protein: CASSLSTGQSPLHF.

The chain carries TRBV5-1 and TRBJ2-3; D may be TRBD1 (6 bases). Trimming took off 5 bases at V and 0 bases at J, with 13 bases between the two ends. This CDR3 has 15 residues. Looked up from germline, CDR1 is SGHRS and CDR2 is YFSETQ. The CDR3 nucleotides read TGCGCCAGCAGGCGGACAGCAACTAGCACAGATACGCAGTATTTT. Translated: CASRRTATSTDTQYF.

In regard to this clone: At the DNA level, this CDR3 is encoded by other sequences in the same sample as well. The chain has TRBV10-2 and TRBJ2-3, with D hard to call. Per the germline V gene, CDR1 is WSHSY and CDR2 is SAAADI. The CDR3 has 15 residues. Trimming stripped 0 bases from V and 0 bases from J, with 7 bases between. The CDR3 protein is CASSESPTSTDTQYF. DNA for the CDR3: TGCGCCAGCAGTGAGTCGCCGACTAGCACAGATACGCAGTATTTT.

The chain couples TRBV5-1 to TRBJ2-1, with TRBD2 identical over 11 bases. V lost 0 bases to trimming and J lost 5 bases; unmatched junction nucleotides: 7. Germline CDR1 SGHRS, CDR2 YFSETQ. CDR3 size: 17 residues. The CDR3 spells CASSLELAGGPDNEQFF. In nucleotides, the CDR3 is TGCGCCAGCAGCTTGGAATTAGCGGGGGGGCCAGACAATGAGCAGTTCTTC. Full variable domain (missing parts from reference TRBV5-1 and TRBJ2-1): KAGVTQTPRYLIKTRGQQVTLSCSPISGHRSVSWYQQTPGQGLQFLFEYFSETQRNKGNFPGRFSGRQFSNSRSEMNVSTLELGDSALYLCASSLELAGGPDNEQFFGPGTRLTVL.

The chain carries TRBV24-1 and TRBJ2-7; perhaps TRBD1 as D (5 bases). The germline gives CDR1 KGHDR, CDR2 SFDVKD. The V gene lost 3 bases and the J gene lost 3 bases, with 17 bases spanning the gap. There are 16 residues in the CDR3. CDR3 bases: TGTGCCACCAGTGATCCGACAGTCCTAATATACTACGAGCAGTACTTC. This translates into CATSDPTVLIYYEQYF.

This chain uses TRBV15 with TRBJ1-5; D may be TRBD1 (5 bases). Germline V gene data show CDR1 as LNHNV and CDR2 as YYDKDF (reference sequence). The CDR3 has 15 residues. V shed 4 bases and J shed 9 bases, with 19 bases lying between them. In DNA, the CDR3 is TGTGCCACCAGCACTACCACGGCAGTTCAGGGGCCCCAGCATTTT. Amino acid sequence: CATSTTTAVQGPQHF.